The 5 T cell receptor beta chains given below trace back to one sample, sequenced in a study of blood T cell repertoires in COVID-19. Clones were read by immunoSEQ multiplex PCR, and TCRdb kept only the in-frame ones, dropping some. Of some 140,000 clones detected, about 88% appear once; the ten largest clones hold 2.4%. Sequencing used PBMCs or T cells enriched from blood (not recorded which). These receptors all come from a man in his forties with acute COVID-19.

The chain is built from TRBV15 and TRBJ2-3; weak D call: TRBD2 (5 bases). The germline V gene encodes CDR1 LNHNV and CDR2 YYDKDF (reference sequence). V dropped 3 bases and J dropped 11 bases, with 18 bases sitting between them. The CDR3 totals 14 residues. The CDR3 region has the DNA TGTGCCACCAGCAGCTCACGGGATTTTGTGTTGCAGTATTTT. Its translation: CATSSSRDFVLQYF.

The gene calls are TRBV5-5 and TRBJ2-1, with D uncertain. V gave up 3 bases and J gave up 4 bases, with 2 bases separating them. In germline, CDR1 is SGHKS, CDR2 YYEKEE (reference sequence). CDR3 length equals 11 residues. This chain's CDR3 is CASSSYNEQFF. Written as DNA, the CDR3 is TGTGCCAGCAGCTCATACAATGAGCAGTTCTTC.

The V gene is TRBV2, the J gene TRBJ2-7; 12 bases align to TRBD2. Germline V gene data show CDR1 as SNHLY and CDR2 as FYNNEI. J lost 7 bases, V lost 2 bases, and 9 bases had no gene match. The CDR3 covers 16 residues. The chain's CDR3 is CASSEFSSGGGREQYF. The CDR3 coding sequence is TGTGCCAGCAGTGAATTTTCTAGCGGGGGGGGCAGGGAGCAGTACTTC.

The chain couples TRBV9 to TRBJ2-7; maybe TRBD2 (5 bases). There are 13 residues in the CDR3. The germline CDR1 and CDR2 sequences are SGDLS and YYNGEE. V lost 4 bases to trimming and J lost 2 bases, with 10 bases between them. The CDR3 DNA reads as TGTGCCAGCAGCTCCGGACTGACCTACGAGCAGTACTTC. Protein product: CASSSGLTYEQYF.

The chain links TRBV19 to TRBJ1-2, with TRBD1 identical over 7 bases. With V trimmed by 10 bases and J by 4 bases, 12 bases remained unmatched. Germline loops: CDR1 LNHDA, CDR2 SQIVND (reference sequence). This CDR3 has 14 residues. The CDR3 reads CATHRQGFSYGYTF. The CDR3 nucleotides read TGTGCCACCCACAGACAGGGCTTCTCCTATGGCTACACCTTC.